This record looks at one TCR beta chain sequence and its context. This sample was taken from a study of blood T cell repertoires in COVID-19. For the study at large: Samples taken during acute and convalescent COVID-19 were collected in the United States, Italy and Spain.

V shed 0 bases, J shed 3 bases, and the junction held 6 bases outside the gene matches. The germline gives CDR1 SGHNT, CDR2 YYREEE (reference sequence). The CDR3 is 15 residues long. Per the original methods: The authors estimated nucleated cell counts from reference gene primer amplification. Sequenced by immunoSEQ multiplex PCR; TCRdb stores in-frame clones only, minus some. The V and J calls and clone size are taken from that table; D and trimming were inferred from the DNA. This repertoire shows 50,000 to 65,000 clones, about nine tenths found once; its top ten account for 2.5% to 3.5%. The V call is TRBV5-4, the J call TRBJ2-7; TRBD1 matches at 7 bases. The sequencing input was peripheral blood. The clonotype was recovered from a man aged 45 to 65 with active COVID-19. The CDR3 spells CASSLGEGGVYEQYF. Written as DNA, the CDR3 is TGTGCCAGCAGCTTGGGAGAAGGGGGCGTCTACGAGCAGTACTTC.